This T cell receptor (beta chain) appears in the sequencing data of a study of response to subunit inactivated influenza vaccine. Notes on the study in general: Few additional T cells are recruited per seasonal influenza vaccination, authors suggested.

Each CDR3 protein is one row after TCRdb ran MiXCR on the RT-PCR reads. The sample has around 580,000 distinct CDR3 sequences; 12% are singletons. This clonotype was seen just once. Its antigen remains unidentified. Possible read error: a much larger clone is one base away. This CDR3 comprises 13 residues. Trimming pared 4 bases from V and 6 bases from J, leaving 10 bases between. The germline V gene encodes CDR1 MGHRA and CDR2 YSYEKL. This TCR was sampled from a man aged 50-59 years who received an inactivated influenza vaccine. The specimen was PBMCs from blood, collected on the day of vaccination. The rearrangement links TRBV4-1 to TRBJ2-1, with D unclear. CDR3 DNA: TGCGCCAGCAGCCTTGATCCTTTCAATGAGCAGTTCTTC. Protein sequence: CASSLDPFNEQFF.